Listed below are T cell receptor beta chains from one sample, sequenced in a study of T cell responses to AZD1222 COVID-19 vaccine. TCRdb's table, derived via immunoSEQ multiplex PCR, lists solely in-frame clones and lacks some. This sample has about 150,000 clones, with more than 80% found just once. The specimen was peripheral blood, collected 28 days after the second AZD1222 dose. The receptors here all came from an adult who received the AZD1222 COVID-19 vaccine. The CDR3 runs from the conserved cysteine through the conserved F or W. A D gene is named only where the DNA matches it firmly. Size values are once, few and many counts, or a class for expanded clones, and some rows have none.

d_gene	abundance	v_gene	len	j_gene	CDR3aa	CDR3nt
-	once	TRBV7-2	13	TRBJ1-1	CASSLLGGTVAFF	TGTGCCAGCAGCTTACTTGGGGGGACTGTAGCTTTCTTT
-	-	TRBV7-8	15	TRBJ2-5	CASSLSGGLGETQYF	TGTGCCAGCAGCTTAAGTGGGGGTCTTGGGGAGACCCAGTACTTC
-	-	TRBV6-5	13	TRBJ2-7	CASSLNRAYEQYF	TGTGCCAGCAGCCTAAACAGGGCCTACGAGCAGTACTTC
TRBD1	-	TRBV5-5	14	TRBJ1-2	CASSLVTGGRGYTF	TGTGCCAGCAGCTTGGTGACAGGGGGCCGCGGCTACACCTTC
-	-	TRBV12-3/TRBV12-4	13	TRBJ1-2	CASSLSGFYGYTF	TGTGCCAGCAGTTTGTCGGGCTTCTATGGCTACACCTTC
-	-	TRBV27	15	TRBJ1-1	CASSFLPGRDTEAFF	TGTGCCAGCAGTTTCCTACCGGGACGGGACACTGAAGCTTTCTTT
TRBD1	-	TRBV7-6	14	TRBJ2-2	CASSRDRNTGELFF	TGTGCCAGCAGCCGGGACAGGAACACCGGGGAGCTGTTTTTT
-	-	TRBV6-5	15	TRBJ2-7	CASSYTAGPLYEQYF	TGTGCCAGCAGTTATACTGCCGGGCCCCTTTACGAGCAGTACTTC
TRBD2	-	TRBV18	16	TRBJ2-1	CASSSRLAGTYNEQFF	TGTGCCAGCTCATCGCGACTAGCGGGAACCTACAATGAGCAGTTCTTC
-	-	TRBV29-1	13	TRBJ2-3	CSVVPAPPDTQYF	TGCAGCGTTGTCCCTGCCCCGCCAGATACGCAGTATTTT
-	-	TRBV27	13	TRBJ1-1	CASSRDYNTEAFF	TGTGCCAGCAGTCGGGATTACAACACTGAAGCTTTCTTT
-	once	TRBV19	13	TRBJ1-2	CASSATGLDGYTF	TGTGCCAGTAGTGCCACAGGGTTGGATGGCTACACCTTC
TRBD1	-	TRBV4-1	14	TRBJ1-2	CASSQATGPYGYTF	TGCGCCAGCAGCCAAGCGACAGGGCCCTATGGCTACACCTTC
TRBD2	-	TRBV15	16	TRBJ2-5	CATSRPGLAAQETQYF	TGTGCCACCAGCAGACCGGGACTAGCGGCACAAGAGACCCAGTACTTC
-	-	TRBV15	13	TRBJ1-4	CATSVVLGEKLFF	TGTGCCACCAGCGTCGTCTTAGGGGAAAAACTGTTTTTT
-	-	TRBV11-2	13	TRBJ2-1	CASSLDLDSEQFF	TGTGCCAGCAGCTTAGATCTGGACTCGGAGCAGTTCTTC
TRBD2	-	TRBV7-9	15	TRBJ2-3	CASSLSLAGTDTQYF	TGTGCCAGCAGCTTAAGCCTAGCGGGCACAGATACGCAGTATTTT
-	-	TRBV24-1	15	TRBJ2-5	CATSATRASSETQYF	TGTGCCACCAGCGCCACCCGGGCATCGTCGGAGACCCAGTACTTC
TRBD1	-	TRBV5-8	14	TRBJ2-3	CASSRDRATDTQYF	TGTGCCAGCAGCCGGGACAGGGCCACAGATACGCAGTATTTT
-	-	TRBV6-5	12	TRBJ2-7	CASRQGGYEQYF	TGTGCCAGCAGGCAGGGGGGCTACGAGCAGTACTTC
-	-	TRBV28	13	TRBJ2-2	CATQLGGTGELFF	TGTGCCACCCAATTAGGGGGCACCGGGGAGCTGTTTTTT
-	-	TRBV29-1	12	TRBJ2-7	CSVGSGGYEQYF	TGCAGCGTCGGGTCTGGGGGCTACGAGCAGTACTTC
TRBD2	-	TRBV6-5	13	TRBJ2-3	CASNSGETDTQYF	TGTGCCAGCAATAGCGGGGAGACAGATACGCAGTATTTT
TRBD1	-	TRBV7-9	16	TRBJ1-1	CASSPFTGGRNTEAFF	TGTGCCAGCAGCCCGTTCACAGGGGGCCGGAACACTGAAGCTTTCTTT
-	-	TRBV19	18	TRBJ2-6	CASSIIDSPYSGANVLTF	TGTGCCAGTAGTATCATAGACAGCCCTTACTCTGGGGCCAACGTCCTGACTTTC
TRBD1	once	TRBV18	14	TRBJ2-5	CASSPRQGQETQYF	TGTGCCAGCTCACCCCGACAGGGGCAAGAGACCCAGTACTTC
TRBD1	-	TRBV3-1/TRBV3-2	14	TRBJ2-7	CASSPGGDPYEQYF	TGTGCCAGCAGCCCAGGGGGCGACCCCTACGAGCAGTACTTC
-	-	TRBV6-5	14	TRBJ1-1	CASRGLDARRFAFF	TGTGCCAGCAGGGGGTTGGACGCCCGGAGGTTTGCTTTCTTT
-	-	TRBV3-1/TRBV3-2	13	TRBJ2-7	CASSQDYLNEQYF	TGTGCCAGCAGCCAGGACTACCTAAACGAGCAGTACTTC